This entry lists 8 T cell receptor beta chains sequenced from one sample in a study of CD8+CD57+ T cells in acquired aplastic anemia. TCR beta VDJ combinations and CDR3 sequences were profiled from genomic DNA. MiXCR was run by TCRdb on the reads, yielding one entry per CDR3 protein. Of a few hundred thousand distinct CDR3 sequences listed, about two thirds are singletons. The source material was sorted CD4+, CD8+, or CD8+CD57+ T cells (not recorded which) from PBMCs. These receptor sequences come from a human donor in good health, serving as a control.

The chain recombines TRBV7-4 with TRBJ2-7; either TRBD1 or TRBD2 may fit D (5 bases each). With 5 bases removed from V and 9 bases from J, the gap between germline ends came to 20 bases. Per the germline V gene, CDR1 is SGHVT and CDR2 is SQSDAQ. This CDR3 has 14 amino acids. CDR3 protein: CASSVSGLVYAQYF. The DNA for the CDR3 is TGTGCCAGCAGCGTGTCGGGGCTAGTGTATGCGCAGTACTTC.

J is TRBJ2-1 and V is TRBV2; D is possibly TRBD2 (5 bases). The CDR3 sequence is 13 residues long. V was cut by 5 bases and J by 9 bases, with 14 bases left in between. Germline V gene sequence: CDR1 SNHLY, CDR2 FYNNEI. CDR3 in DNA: TGTGCCAGCAGTACCTACGGGGTGAGTGAGCAGTTCTTC. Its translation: CASSTYGVSEQFF.

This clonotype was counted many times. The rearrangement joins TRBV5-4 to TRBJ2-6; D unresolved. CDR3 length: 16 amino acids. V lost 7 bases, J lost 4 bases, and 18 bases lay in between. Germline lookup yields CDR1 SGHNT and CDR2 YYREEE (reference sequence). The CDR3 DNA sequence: TGTGCCAGCGCGCCTCCGTTCCTCACCGGGGCCAACGTCCTGACTTTC. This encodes CASAPPFLTGANVLTF.

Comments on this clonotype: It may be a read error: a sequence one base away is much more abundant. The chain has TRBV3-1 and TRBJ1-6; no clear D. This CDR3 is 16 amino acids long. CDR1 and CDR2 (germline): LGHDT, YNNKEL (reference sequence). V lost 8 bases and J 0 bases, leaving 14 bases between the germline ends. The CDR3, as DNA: TGTGCCAGCCCACTAGACGGGAGCTCCTATAATTCACCCCTCCACTTT. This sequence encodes CASPLDGSSYNSPLHF.

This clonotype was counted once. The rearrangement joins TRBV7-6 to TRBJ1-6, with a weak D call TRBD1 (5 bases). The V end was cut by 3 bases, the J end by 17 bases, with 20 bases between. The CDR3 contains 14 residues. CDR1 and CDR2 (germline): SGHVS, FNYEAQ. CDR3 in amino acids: CASSFGGAGAPFHF. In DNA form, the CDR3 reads TGTGCCAGCAGCTTTGGTGGGGCCGGGGCGCCCTTCCACTTT.

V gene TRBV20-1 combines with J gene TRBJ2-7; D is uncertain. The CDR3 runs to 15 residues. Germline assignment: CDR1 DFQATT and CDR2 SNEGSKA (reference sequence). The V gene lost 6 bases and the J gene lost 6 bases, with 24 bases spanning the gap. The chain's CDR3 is CSAPPDRHTAGEQYF. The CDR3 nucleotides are TGCAGTGCCCCGCCCGACCGCCACACAGCCGGCGAGCAGTACTTC.

DNA of the CDR3: TGCAGTGCCCGGTGGCAGCAGTTCTTC. Translating gives CSARWQQFF. The chain carries TRBV20-1 and TRBJ2-1; D is unclear. V was trimmed by 6 bases and J by 11 bases, leaving 8 bases between them. Germline V gives CDR1 DFQATT, CDR2 SNEGSKA (reference sequence). The CDR3 has 9 amino acids.

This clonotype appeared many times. The CDR3: CASSIGHNSPLHF. The CDR3, as DNA: TGTGCCAGTAGTATCGGCCACAATTCACCCCTCCACTTT. The chain employs TRBV19 and TRBJ1-6; D not certain. The CDR3 has 13 residues. CDR1 LNHDA and CDR2 SQIVND come from the germline V gene (reference sequence). V was pared by 3 bases and J by 7 bases, with 7 bases between.